This T cell receptor (beta chain) was recorded in a study of tumor and adjacent non-tumor tissue in lung cancer. The wider study: Some 4.2 million productive TCRbeta reads were obtained per sample on average. Study-level results: TCR diversity was significantly greater in tumor than normal lung tissue.

A modified ARM-PCR protocol with three rounds of nested PCR amplified TCRbeta. TCRdb independently ran MiXCR on the multiplex PCR reads; one entry per CDR3 protein. The data show 89,000 or so distinct CDR3 sequences, around 59% seen once. No cell sorting was done before RNA was extracted from the tissue. Newly diagnosed lung cancer patients had thoracic surgery in China, August–late 2014, without prior chemotherapy. Remarks on this clonotype: Its antigen remains unknown. A much larger clone lies a single base off, so this may be a read error.

The specimen was lung tumor tissue. The receptor comes from a man in his sixties or seventies with non-small cell lung cancer.

CDR3 residues: CASKLPGIHEQYF. The CDR3 nucleotides read TGTGCCAGCAAGTTGCCAGGGATACACGAGCAGTACTTC. The rearrangement uses TRBV5-4 and TRBJ2-7; TRBD1 is a possible D gene (5 bases). The CDR3 contains 13 residues. Germline CDR1 SGHNT, CDR2 YYREEE (reference sequence). V gave up 6 bases and J gave up 5 bases, with 15 bases separating them.